This TCR beta chain was documented in a study of T cells in Graves' hyperthyroidism and ophthalmopathy. The CDR3 is 13 residues long. Looked up from germline, CDR1 is ENHRY and CDR2 is SYGVKD. The trim removed 10 bases at V and 5 bases at J, leaving 5 bases unmatched. Not enrolled were patients with uncontrolled infection, other autoimmune disease, pregnancy or lactation. RNA transcripts yielded amplified TCR beta CDR3 regions. When the TCR CDR3 underwent first-round RT-PCR, the HTBI primer set was used. MiXCR, applied by TCRdb to the multiplex PCR reads, yields one record per CDR3 protein. The top ten clones hold less than 40% of a sample with about 680,000 distinct CDR3 sequences, about 35% of them seen once.

This TCR derives from a woman aged 40 to 49 with Graves' hyperthyroidism. The J gene is TRBJ2-2, the V gene TRBV10-3, with 9 nucleotides matching TRBD1. The sequenced sample consisted of blood. This chain's CDR3 is CASVDRGTGELFF. CDR3 sequence (DNA): TGTGCCAGTGTCGACAGGGGGACCGGGGAGCTGTTTTTT.